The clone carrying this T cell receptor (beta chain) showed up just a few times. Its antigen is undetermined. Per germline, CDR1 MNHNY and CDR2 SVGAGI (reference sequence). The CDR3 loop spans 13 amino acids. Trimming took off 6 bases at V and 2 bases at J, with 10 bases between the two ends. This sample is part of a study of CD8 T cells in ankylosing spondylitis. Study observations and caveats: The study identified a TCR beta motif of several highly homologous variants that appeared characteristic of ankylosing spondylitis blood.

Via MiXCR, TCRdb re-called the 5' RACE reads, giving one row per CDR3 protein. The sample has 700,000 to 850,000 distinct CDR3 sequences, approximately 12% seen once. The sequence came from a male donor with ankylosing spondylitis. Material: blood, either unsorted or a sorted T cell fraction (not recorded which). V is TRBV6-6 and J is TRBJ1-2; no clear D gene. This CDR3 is CASRTTVNYGYTF. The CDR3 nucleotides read TGTGCCAGCAGGACGACGGTGAACTATGGCTACACCTTC.